This T cell receptor beta chain is drawn from a study of shared clonotypes between healthy human individuals. The germline CDR1 and CDR2 sequences are SGHRS and YFSETQ. The CDR3 extends over 13 amino acids. V lost 4 bases to trimming and J lost 7 bases; unmatched junction nucleotides: 5. Sequencing was performed with immunoSEQ multiplex PCR; in TCRdb, only in-frame clones are kept and a portion is missing. The sample includes fewer than 2.5 million clones, over 85% of them seen just once. Material: naive CD4+ T cells from PBMCs. Subset denoted: CD45RA+ positively selected. The source of this sequence is a man aged 18 to 29 in good health. Some clones in this sample may be carry-over from other donors' samples. This chain links TRBV5-1 with TRBJ2-7; 10 nucleotides align to TRBD1. CDR3 sequence: CASSTDRGLEQYF. The CDR3 coding sequence is TGCGCCAGCAGCACGGACAGGGGGTTGGAGCAGTACTTC. Full variable domain (remainder filled in from reference TRBV5-1 and TRBJ2-7): KAGVTQTPRYLIKTRGQQVTLSCSPISGHRSVSWYQQTPGQGLQFLFEYFSETQRNKGNFPGRFSGRQFSNSRSEMNVSTLELGDSALYLCASSTDRGLEQYFGPGTRLTVT.